The clone carrying this TCR beta chain was observed at least ten times. Germline assignment: CDR1 SGDLS and CDR2 YYNGEE. The CDR3 totals 15 residues. Trimming took off 4 bases at V and 5 bases at J, with 13 bases between the two ends. The data originate from a study of human T cells and chemical hapten exposure. Whole-study context: Weekly administration of diphenylcyclopropenone to the scalp of patients continued throughout the roughly 22-week study.

The study used a library that attached unique molecular identifiers to individual cDNA molecules. Under the authors' procedure: A per-sample median of about 96,000 TCRs was observed, with a range of roughly 20,000 to 690,600. TCRdb fed the RACE reads into MiXCR, producing one record per CDR3 protein. These V and J calls rely on TCRdb rather than the paper's analysis. The repertoire holds around 380,000 distinct CDR3 sequences, around 4.8% seen once, with roughly 2.4% in the top ten. Time point given: patch test 1, 2 weeks after DPC sensitization. The treatment: therapeutic diphenylcyclopropenone sensitization with weekly scalp DPC. Blood was collected ahead of every patch test applied.

The receptor was isolated from a woman between 45 and 60 years old with alopecia areata. Some clones in this sample may be carry-over from other donors' samples. Sequenced here: whole blood, sampled in connection with sensitization to the hapten diphenylcyclopropenone (DPC). This chain uses TRBV9 with TRBJ1-6; D is uncertain. The CDR3 here is CASSSFRSNNSPLHF. CDR3 bases: TGTGCCAGCAGCTCCTTTCGTTCCAATAATTCACCCCTCCACTTT. Combining the CDR3 with reference TRBV9 and TRBJ1-6 gives the whole variable domain DSGVTQTPKHLITATGQRVTLRCSPRSGDLSVYWYQQSLDQGLQFLIQYYNGEERAKGNILERFSAQQFPDLHSELNLSSLELGDSALYFCASSSFRSNNSPLHFGNGTRLTVT.